Below are 18 T cell receptor beta chains sequenced from a single sample in a study of blood T cell repertoires in COVID-19. Produced via immunoSEQ multiplex PCR; TCRdb's table is partial and in-frame only. The sample lists over 100,000 clones, 84% occurring once. Source material: peripheral blood. These receptors originate from a woman of 80 years or more with active or convalescent COVID-19.

V gene TRBV19 combines with J gene TRBJ2-3; 14 bases agree with TRBD2. Trimming removed 4 bases from V and 1 base from J; junction bases left unmatched: 7. Germline loops: CDR1 LNHDA, CDR2 SQIVND (reference sequence). CDR3 length: 18 residues. CDR3 protein: CASSTTSGRAGGTDTQYF. In nucleotides, the CDR3 is TGTGCCAGTAGTACGACTAGCGGGAGGGCCGGGGGCACAGATACGCAGTATTTT.

This clone was recorded a few times. The chain employs TRBV24-1 and TRBJ2-1; 7 bases match TRBD2. The germline CDR1 and CDR2 sequences are KGHDR and SFDVKD. J lost 4 bases, V lost 11 bases, and 1 base had no gene match. The CDR3 is 11 residues long. CDR3 sequence: CASGSYNEQFF. The DNA of the CDR3 is TGTGCCAGCGGGAGTTACAATGAGCAGTTCTTC.

Remarks on this clone: In this CDR3 the conserved last residue, phenylalanine or tryptophan, is missing, so a read error is likely. No DNA is shown, since the ends of the CDR3 on it are uncertain; the CDR3 is the one TCRdb lists. This chain links TRBV6-5 with TRBJ2-7; the D call of TRBD1 is as the table states it, not checked on the DNA. In germline, CDR1 is MNHEY, CDR2 SVGAGI. Ends included, the CDR3 has 10 residues. CDR3 sequence reads: CASSYHTTRR.

This clone was counted a few times. V and J are TRBV19 and TRBJ1-5; a possible D gene is TRBD1 (6 bases). In germline, CDR1 is LNHDA, CDR2 SQIVND (reference sequence). The V end was cut by 2 bases, the J end by 2 bases, with 13 bases between. The CDR3 totals 16 residues. The CDR3 sequence is CASSITGQRGNQPQHF. The CDR3 region has the DNA TGTGCCAGTAGTATAACAGGACAGAGGGGCAATCAGCCCCAGCATTTT.

This chain joins TRBV28 and TRBJ2-5; TRBD1 matches at 9 bases. In germline, CDR1 is MDHEN, CDR2 SYDVKM. The trim removed 4 bases at V and 4 bases at J, leaving 7 bases unmatched. This CDR3 has 15 amino acids. This chain's CDR3 is CASSSLGQGRETQYF. CDR3 nucleotide sequence: TGTGCCAGCAGTTCCCTGGGACAGGGTAGAGAGACCCAGTACTTC.

The gene calls are TRBV5-1 and TRBJ1-4, with TRBD1 matching 7 bases. CDR1 is SGHRS and CDR2 is YFSETQ in the germline V gene. V shed 3 bases, J shed 5 bases, and the junction held 10 bases outside the gene matches. This CDR3 has 16 amino acids. The DNA of the CDR3 is TGCGCCAGCAGCTGGGCCCGAGGGACAGCGAATGAAAAACTGTTTTTT. Its translation: CASSWARGTANEKLFF.

The chain has TRBV20-1 and TRBJ1-2; D uncertain. Germline CDR1 and CDR2: DFQATT and SNEGSKA (reference sequence). The ends were cut back, 3 bases at V and 4 bases at J, with 18 bases in the middle. The CDR3 contains 15 residues. CDR3 bases: TGCAGTGCTAGTCAGCCGGGCCGGGAGGGCTATGGCTACACCTTC. It codes for CSASQPGREGYGYTF.

The chain has TRBV2 and TRBJ2-3, with a weak D call TRBD2 (6 bases). The CDR3 extends over 14 amino acids. The germline V gene encodes CDR1 SNHLY and CDR2 FYNNEI. Trimming pared 10 bases from V and 1 base from J, leaving 15 bases between. This CDR3 is CATRAGWGTDTQYF. DNA for the CDR3: TGTGCCACAAGAGCGGGTTGGGGCACAGATACGCAGTATTTT.

The chain employs TRBV10-2 and TRBJ1-2, with 8 bases lining up with TRBD1. Germline V CDR1 and CDR2: WSHSY, SAAADI. The CDR3 has 14 residues. V dropped 4 bases and J dropped 5; count of bases not matched to a gene: 6. The CDR3 protein is CASSVIQGGYGYTF. The CDR3 region has the DNA TGCGCCAGCAGTGTAATACAGGGGGGGTATGGCTACACCTTC.

The chain employs TRBV6-5 and TRBJ2-1; TRBD2 matches at 11 bases. CDR1 is MNHEY, CDR2 SVGAGI, per germline. This CDR3 has 15 residues. J lost 4 bases, V lost 7 bases, and 6 bases had no gene match. CDR3 nucleotides: TGTGCCAGCAACCCGGGACTAGCGGTTTACAATGAGCAGTTCTTC. This codes for CASNPGLAVYNEQFF.

This chain uses TRBV7-2 with TRBJ2-3, with TRBD2 matching 7 bases. Germline V gene sequence: CDR1 SGHTA, CDR2 FQGNSA. J lost 6 bases, V lost 1 base, and 13 bases had no gene match. The CDR3 totals 17 residues. Here the CDR3 reads CASSLGAGRRGVDTQYF. The CDR3 nucleotides read TGTGCCAGCAGCTTAGGGGCCGGGAGGCGAGGAGTGGATACGCAGTATTTT.

The chain combines TRBV5-1 with TRBJ2-1; TRBD1 agrees at 7 bases. This CDR3 has 15 amino acids. V lost 2 bases, J lost 2 bases, and 4 bases stayed unmatched. Germline V lookup: CDR1 SGHRS, CDR2 YFSETQ. The CDR3 loop is CASSLGDSTYNEQFF. CDR3 nucleotides: TGCGCCAGCAGCTTAGGGGACAGTACCTACAATGAGCAGTTCTTC. Variable domain in full (rest from reference TRBV5-1 and TRBJ2-1): KAGVTQTPRYLIKTRGQQVTLSCSPISGHRSVSWYQQTPGQGLQFLFEYFSETQRNKGNFPGRFSGRQFSNSRSEMNVSTLELGDSALYLCASSLGDSTYNEQFFGPGTRLTVL.

V gene TRBV19 combines with J gene TRBJ1-2; D unresolved. Germline V gene lookup returns CDR1 LNHDA and CDR2 SQIVND (reference sequence). The CDR3 runs to 14 residues. The V end lost 6 bases, the J end lost 8 bases, and 19 bases lay between the germline ends. The CDR3 DNA is TGTGCCAGTAGCGACCCGGGGATACCATGGGGCTACACCTTC. Amino acid sequence: CASSDPGIPWGYTF.

A remark on this clone: This may be a read error: a much more frequent sequence differs by one nucleotide. Other DNA variants within this sample encode the same CDR3. CDR3 amino acids: CASSARTGTNTEAFF. CDR3 nucleotide sequence: TGTGCCAGCAGCGCCCGGACAGGGACGAACACTGAAGCTTTCTTT. The rearrangement joins TRBV9 to TRBJ1-1, with TRBD1 matching over 8 bases. CDR3 length equals 15 residues. Unmatched junction bases numbered 5, after V lost 3 bases and J lost 1 base. CDR1 is SGDLS, CDR2 YYNGEE, per germline.

V and J are TRBV7-8 and TRBJ1-2; 8 bases line up with TRBD1. In germline, CDR1 is SGHVS, CDR2 FQNEAQ. With 5 bases clipped from V and 3 bases from J, the junction kept 2 bases outside the gene matches. This CDR3 contains 13 residues. CDR3 protein: CASSQTGDYGYTF. The CDR3 nucleotides are TGTGCCAGCAGCCAGACAGGGGACTATGGCTACACCTTC. Filled out from reference TRBV7-8 and TRBJ1-2, the complete variable domain reads GAGVSQSPRYKVAKRGQDVALRCDPISGHVSLFWYQQALGQGPEFLTYFQNEAQLDKSGLPSDRFFAERPEGSVSTLKIQRTQQEDSAVYLCASSQTGDYGYTFGSGTRLTVV.

The chain joins TRBV7-9 to TRBJ1-2; 9 nucleotides agree with TRBD1. Germline values: CDR1 SEHNR, CDR2 FQNEAQ (reference sequence). Trimming at V came to 4 bases and at J to 4 bases, leaving 19 bases not matched to a gene. This CDR3 has 19 amino acids. The DNA of the CDR3 is TGTGCCAGCAGCTCGGCACCCTCCGGGACAGGGAATAGAGTCTATGGCTACACCTTC. Translation gives CASSSAPSGTGNRVYGYTF.

The genes are TRBV19 and TRBJ2-2, with TRBD1 identical over 11 bases. Germline V lookup: CDR1 LNHDA, CDR2 SQIVND (reference sequence). With 5 bases clipped from V and 4 bases from J, the junction kept 6 bases outside the gene matches. This CDR3 is 16 amino acids long. CDR3 DNA sequence: TGTGCCAGTAGTGCAACCGGGACAGGGGGCACCGGGGAGCTGTTTTTT. Translated, it gives CASSATGTGGTGELFF.

The chain links TRBV29-1 to TRBJ2-1; 9 nucleotides match TRBD2. This CDR3 is 14 amino acids long. Germline trimming cut 2 bases from V and 8 bases from J; bases unmatched to any gene: 7. Germline loops: CDR1 SQVTM, CDR2 ANQGSEA. The CDR3 DNA follows: TGCAGCGTTGAAAATCCGCGACTAGCGGATGAGCAGTTCTTC. Protein: CSVENPRLADEQFF.